The 17 T cell receptor beta chains below were found in one sample sequenced in a study of radiation and T cells in renal cell carcinoma. Indicated time point: blood 2 weeks post-SBRT. As to treatment: 15 Gy SBRT to primary tumor, nephrectomy 4 weeks later. Using immunoSEQ multiplex PCR, the repertoire was profiled, and TCRdb retains in-frame clones only, with some absent. The sample shows more than 20,000 clones, 65% to 85% of them seen only once. Material: blood, obtained from a patient whose treatment included radiotherapy and nephrectomy. Receptors were obtained from a man aged 60-69 years with renal cell carcinoma.

V is TRBV15 and J is TRBJ2-3; no firm D call. The CDR3 is made up of 16 amino acids. Trimming cost V 5 bases and J 1 base, with 16 bases left between them. Germline V CDR1 and CDR2: LNHNV, YYDKDF (reference sequence). CDR3 residues: CATSPQRERGTDTQYF. The DNA for the CDR3 is TGTGCCACCAGCCCCCAACGAGAACGAGGCACAGATACGCAGTATTTT.

This clone is deemed large. V usage is TRBV5-5 and J usage is TRBJ2-3, with D tentatively TRBD2 (5 bases). The CDR3 extends over 14 amino acids. V lost 5 bases to trimming and J lost 2 bases, with 12 bases between them. Germline V gene sequence: CDR1 SGHKS, CDR2 YYEKEE (reference sequence). The CDR3 DNA reads TGTGCCAGCAGTCGGGGATTGTACACAGATACGCAGTATTTT. This codes for CASSRGLYTDTQYF.

The genes are TRBV5-1 and TRBJ2-1; no firm D call. The germline V gene has CDR1 SGHRS and CDR2 YFSETQ. The CDR3 spans 14 residues. V lost 4 bases and J 7 bases, leaving 15 bases between the germline ends. CDR3 coding DNA: TGCGCCAGCAGCGCAGTAGTCGAAGCTAATGAGCAGTTCTTC. Translation: CASSAVVEANEQFF.

J is TRBJ2-2 and V is TRBV7-6; D uncertain. This CDR3 is 15 amino acids long. Trimming removed 2 bases from V and 6 bases from J, with 13 bases in between. CDR1 is SGHVS, CDR2 FNYEAQ, per germline. CDR3 bases: TGTGCCAGCAGCTTAAAAGCTTTAAGTGCCGGGGAGCTGTTTTTT. Translated, it gives CASSLKALSAGELFF.

The chain couples TRBV7-2 to TRBJ1-6; maybe TRBD1 (5 bases). The V gene lost 3 bases and the J gene lost 13 bases, with 13 bases spanning the gap. This CDR3 comprises 13 residues. The germline V gene has CDR1 SGHTA and CDR2 FQGNSA. The CDR3 loop is CASSFGRVSPLHF. CDR3 coding DNA: TGTGCCAGCAGCTTTGGCAGGGTGTCCCCCCTCCACTTT.

The gene calls are TRBV18 and TRBJ2-1; TRBD2 agrees at 8 bases. The junction had 5 bases not matched to a gene; V was cut back by 2 bases and J by 5 bases. Germline CDR1 reads KGHSH; CDR2 reads LQKENI. The CDR3 runs to 15 residues. CDR3 DNA sequence: TGTGCCAGCTCACCAGGGCTAGCGGGTAACAATGAGCAGTTCTTC. Protein product: CASSPGLAGNNEQFF.

This chain links TRBV5-4 with TRBJ2-7; D remains unclear. The CDR3 has 14 amino acids. Trimming took off 3 bases at V and 3 bases at J, with 13 bases between the two ends. Germline CDR1 is SGHNT and CDR2 is YYREEE (reference sequence). The CDR3: CASSSNVYYYEQYF. The CDR3 DNA reads TGTGCCAGCAGCTCTAACGTTTACTACTACGAGCAGTACTTC.

The rearrangement joins TRBV5-5 to TRBJ1-5; a weak D match, TRBD1 (6 bases). V was trimmed by 4 bases and J by 0 bases, leaving 11 bases between them. Germline-derived CDR1 and CDR2 are SGHKS and YYEKEE (reference sequence). This CDR3 has 15 residues. The CDR3 sequence is CASSQGPYSNQPQHF. The CDR3 nucleotides are TGTGCCAGCAGCCAGGGGCCCTATAGCAATCAGCCCCAGCATTTT.

The chain carries TRBV5-1 and TRBJ2-1; TRBD2 aligns across 13 bases. The CDR3 is 15 residues long. V lost 2 bases, J lost 6 bases, and 2 bases stayed unmatched. The germline V gene encodes CDR1 SGHRS and CDR2 YFSETQ. The CDR3 region has the DNA TGCGCCAGCAGCTTACTAGCGGGAGGGCCCAATGAGCAGTTCTTC. Amino acid sequence: CASSLLAGGPNEQFF.

The chain couples TRBV14 to TRBJ1-2; D not resolved. The CDR3 is 13 residues long. V was cut by 5 bases and J by 3 bases, with 10 bases left in between. Germline lookup yields CDR1 SGHDN and CDR2 FVKESK. In DNA form, the CDR3 reads TGTGCCAGCAGCGTTGATTATTACTATGGCTACACCTTC. This sequence encodes CASSVDYYYGYTF.

The V gene is TRBV4-3, the J gene TRBJ2-1; D is undetermined. The germline gives CDR1 LGHNA, CDR2 YSLEER. The CDR3 contains 14 residues. V lost 1 base, J lost 8 bases, and 12 bases lay in between. This CDR3 reads CASSQGLEMDEQFF. DNA of the CDR3: TGCGCCAGCAGCCAAGGGCTAGAAATGGATGAGCAGTTCTTC.

The CDR3 DNA reads as TGTGCCAGCAGCTTCAAAGGACGGGGGCAGGGGAGGACAGATACGCAGTATTTT. It yields the protein CASSFKGRGQGRTDTQYF. The chain employs TRBV5-6 and TRBJ2-3; D may match TRBD1 or TRBD2 (6 bases each). V lost 2 bases, J lost 3 bases, and 22 bases lay in between. Germline loops: CDR1 SGHDT, CDR2 YYEEEE. CDR3 length: 18 amino acids.

The gene calls are TRBV7-2 and TRBJ2-1, with D possibly TRBD2 on 6 matching bases. Trimming cost V 7 bases and J 5 bases, with 15 bases left between them. Germline V gene data show CDR1 as SGHTA and CDR2 as FQGNSA. This CDR3 is 14 amino acids long. CDR3 bases: TGTGCCAGCACCTCGGGACTCATCCACAATGAGCAGTTCTTC. Protein: CASTSGLIHNEQFF.

The genes are TRBV18 and TRBJ2-2; D might be TRBD2 (5 bases). From germline, CDR1 is KGHSH and CDR2 LQKENI. Trimming pared 2 bases from V and 7 bases from J, leaving 14 bases between. The CDR3 totals 15 residues. CDR3 protein: CASSPRTGLDGELFF. In nucleotides, the CDR3 is TGTGCCAGCTCACCAAGGACGGGGTTGGACGGGGAGCTGTTTTTT.

The CDR3 region is CASSPWGSSYEQYF. DNA of the CDR3: TGTGCCAGCTCACCTTGGGGGAGCTCCTACGAGCAGTACTTC. The rearrangement links TRBV18 to TRBJ2-7; D possibly uses TRBD1 or TRBD2 (5 bases each). The V end lost 3 bases, the J end lost 0 bases, and 9 bases lay between the germline ends. Germline CDR1 KGHSH, CDR2 LQKENI. This CDR3 is 14 amino acids long. Filled out from reference TRBV18 and TRBJ2-7, the complete variable domain reads NAGVMQNPRHLVRRRGQEARLRCSPMKGHSHVYWYRQLPEEGLKFMVYLQKENIIDESGMPKERFSAEFPKEGPSILRIQQVVRGDSAAYFCASSPWGSSYEQYFGPGTRLTVT.

The chain has TRBV7-9 and TRBJ1-2; D unclear. The V end lost 0 bases, the J end lost 2 bases, and 7 bases lay between the germline ends. Germline V gene lookup returns CDR1 SEHNR and CDR2 FQNEAQ (reference sequence). This CDR3 has 14 residues. The DNA for the CDR3 is TGTGCCAGCAGCTTAGCGGAACAGAACTATGGCTACACCTTC. Its protein is CASSLAEQNYGYTF.

This clone appeared a few times. The chain combines TRBV29-1 with TRBJ1-1, with D unclear. The CDR3 totals 11 residues. Deletions cut 8 bases from V and 6 bases from J, with 13 bases between. Germline CDR1 is SQVTM and CDR2 is ANQGSEA. The CDR3 sequence: CSSPSGSEAFF. CDR3 in DNA: TGCAGCTCACCGAGTGGCTCTGAAGCTTTCTTT.